Here is one T cell receptor (beta chain) with its context. Its specific antigen is unknown. No quality values exist for individual bases; no much larger clone is one base distant. These data are taken from a study of post-analysis software for immune sequencing data (dated by TCRdb to the mid-2010s). Broadly, across the study: The recorded disease courses included relapsing-remitting, secondary progressive and progressive-relapsing multiple sclerosis, and some patients had no subtype annotation. A subset of samples was prepared in parallel using single-end sample barcoding, then pooled and co-amplified after Illumina adapter ligation. The patient repertoires were compared against 10 to 12 previously published healthy control repertoires obtained from donors aged roughly 6 to 26 years. Points the paper makes about the study in general: Direct clustering with F measure revealed strong co-clustering of samples prepared in the same batch, which led to a batch-effect correction. Normalized Chao1 diversity was significantly lower in multiple sclerosis patients than controls, suggesting substantial peripheral T-cell clonal expansion. The multiple sclerosis patient group was slightly younger than the control group. Patients showed significantly higher frequencies than controls for several TRBV segments, among them TRBV5-6, TRBV5-1 and TRBV20-1.

Library method: PCR. Instrument on record: Illumina HiSeq 2500. To reduce PCR and sequencing biases, unique molecular identifiers were built into the TCR beta cDNA libraries. Around 500,000 cDNA molecules were obtained for every 1 to 10 million input T cells, so each molecule roughly corresponded to one T cell. The patient libraries were prepared and sequenced using the same protocol as the earlier healthy control dataset. Within a given batch, samples were prepared together, multiplexed and sequenced on the same HiSeq lane. The source study handled its data this way. Raw barcoded reads were processed with MIGEC, discarding single-read molecular identifier groups before consensus assembly and CDR3 extraction. Clonotype tables were post-analysed with VDJtools, and diversity was normalized by down-sampling all datasets to the smallest sample size. Repertoire overlap clustering matched CDR3 amino acid but not nucleotide sequences to correct batch-related cross-sample contamination. TCRdb trimmed the raw reads at Q25, called clones with MiXCR and kept productive beta chains. Records with the same CDR3 protein are collapsed into one entry carrying the most frequent genes and DNA. The V and J calls and clone size are TCRdb's, not the authors'. The sample has fewer than 700,000 distinct CDR3 sequences on record, around 47% of them singletons. The leading ten clones occupy more than 1.5% of the sample.

TCR beta repertoires were profiled from peripheral blood of 13 young patients with multiple sclerosis to demonstrate the VDJtools post-analysis software. The multiple sclerosis patients were children and adolescents between roughly 6 and 16 years of age. V is reduced by 2 bases and J by 2 bases, leaving a spacing of 13 bases between them. From the cysteine up to the phenylalanine, the CDR3 has a length of 15 residues. The entry retains the CDR3 DNA only, 45 bases that are in frame from base 1. CDR1 and CDR2 are read off the germline V gene as SGHRS and YFSETQ. Sequencing input: blood. The V and J segments used are TRBV5-1 and TRBJ1-1, with the D gene call left open. The origin of this receptor is a girl under 18 with multiple sclerosis. DNA sequence: TGCGCCAGCAGCTTAGAAGCAGGATCTAACACTGAAGCTTTCTTT. Protein translation: CASSLEAGSNTEAFF.